This TCR beta chain was documented in a study of Ad26.COV2.S vaccination and SARS-CoV-2 variants (dated by TCRdb to 2020 to 2022). For the wider study: Vaccine-arm donors were drawn from COV1001, a multicentre, randomized, double-blind, placebo-controlled phase I-IIa trial of Ad26.COV2.S in healthy adults. A total of some 30 samples were included in the TCR-sequenced set, comprising around 19 Ad26.COV2.S vaccine recipients, 5 placebo recipients and 8 SARS-CoV-2 convalescent individuals. Participants in the trial were split at random into five groups of five each, receiving low-dose or high-dose Ad26.COV2.S once or twice, or else placebo on both occasions. Blinding of investigators to trial group allocation was maintained during experiments and outcome assessment. Ad26.COV2.S was given intramuscularly at 5x10^10 or 1x10^11 viral particles, as a single shot or as two shots 56 days apart. TCRbeta repertoire sequencing served as the tool for gauging how specific and how broad the SARS-CoV-2-reactive T cell receptors were following Ad26.COV2.S vaccination. What the work shows at the level of the full study, not this receptor alone: Ad26.COV2.S recipients had higher spike-specific TCR breadth than placebo recipients (P = 0.0014). The study was not powered to compare responses between vaccine doses or regimens. Non-spike TCR breadth was comparable between vaccine and placebo recipients, consistent with the vaccine containing only spike. After vaccination, spike-specific CD8+ and CD4+ T cell responses were reported to show substantial breadth. The authors noted that the TCR breadth and depth analyses may have underestimated total T cell responses.

The treatment or condition label of this sample denotes: roughly 19 received Ad26.COV2.S at low or high dose, single or two shots; 5 received placebo; per-sample allocation not given. For vaccine and placebo recipients, repertoires were sequenced using samples collected on day 63 after the first injection. Cohort 1b enrolled roughly 25 adults aged 18-55 years at a single site in Boston, USA, between 29 July and 7 August 2020. Ad26.COV2.S consisted of a replication-incompetent adenovirus type 26 vector by which a prefusion-stabilized SARS-CoV-2 spike protein from the original Wuhan strain was expressed. The CDR3 goes from the cysteine to the phenylalanine over 12 residues. The only DNA kept is the CDR3, 36 bases in frame from the first base. A distance of 3 bases separates the germline ends of V and J, which lose 3 bases and 3 bases respectively. According to the germline V gene (reference sequence), CDR1 reads LNHDA and CDR2 reads SQIVND.

TCRbeta CDR3 regions were sequenced with the immunoSEQ Assay. After extraction, genomic DNA underwent amplification by bias-controlled multiplex PCR, followed by high-throughput sequencing. In the original analysis: Collapsing and filtering of sequences were performed to quantify the absolute abundance of each unique TCRbeta CDR3 region. T cell fraction was estimated by normalizing TCRbeta template counts to usable DNA, with usable DNA measured through amplification of reference genes found in all nucleated cells. Repertoire TCRs were annotated as SARS-CoV-2-specific when V gene, CDR3 amino acid sequence and J gene were exactly matched to a known reactive TCR set. MIRA supplied the reference SARS-CoV-2 TCR set, which was filtered for enrichment in COVID-19-positive ImmuneCODE repertoires so that public or cross-reactive TCRs were removed. Using the MIRA antigens, annotated TCRs were further analysed by specific ORF or by position within an ORF. Depth was the summed frequency of annotated unique rearrangements, while breadth was defined as annotated unique rearrangements over total unique productive rearrangements. Two-sided Wilcoxon rank-sum tests were applied when comparing TCR breadth between groups. Held by TCRdb, this immuneACCESS table contains in-frame sequences only and omits some clones. Under half of the omission traces to an unresolved V gene where checked; the cause of the rest is unknown. V and J calls and clone size are copied from that table; D and trimming were computed from the DNA. For this sample the table gives 300,000 to 350,000 clones, of which 85% to 90% were detected only once. The top ten hold about 5% of the sample.

This clone was recorded a few times. What this receptor recognizes is not known. Base qualities are not at hand, and no much larger clone is one base apart. The receptor was derived from a person aged 18-65 years who received the Ad26.COV2.S COVID-19 vaccine or a placebo. The rearranged segments are TRBV19 and TRBJ1-5; the D gene assignment is ambiguous. Sequencing used peripheral blood, obtained in a trial of Ad26.COV2.S vaccine versus placebo. At the DNA level, the sequence is TGTGCCAGTAGTATCATCAATCAGCCCCAGCATTTT. Its translation reads: CASSIINQPQHF.